The rows below give T cell receptor beta chains drawn from one sample of a study of T cells in Graves' hyperthyroidism and ophthalmopathy. TCRdb ran MiXCR on the multiplex PCR reads and lists one entry per CDR3 protein. The sample contains around 420,000 distinct CDR3 sequences, about an eighth of which appear only once. The sample taken for sequencing was blood. These receptors were obtained from a young woman with Graves' hyperthyroidism. The CDR3 runs from the conserved cysteine through the conserved F or W. D genes are given only for firm matches. The size entry is marked missing in some rows and otherwise reads once, few, many or a size class.

len	j_gene	v_gene	d_gene	abundance	CDR3aa	CDR3nt
13	TRBJ2-2	TRBV5-1	TRBD1	many	CASTKTGAGELFF	TGCGCCAGCACCAAAACAGGGGCCGGGGAGCTGTTTTTT
15	TRBJ1-1	TRBV5-1	TRBD1	many	CASSTNRGRGTEAFF	TGCGCCAGCAGCACAAACAGGGGGAGAGGCACTGAAGCTTTCTTT
13	TRBJ2-7	TRBV12-5	TRBD1	many	CASGLTTGDEQYF	TGTGCTAGTGGTTTGACCACAGGGGACGAGCAGTACTTC
16	TRBJ2-1	TRBV28	.	many	CASNPGGRGGYNEQFF	TGTGCCAGCAACCCCGGGGGCAGGGGGGGTTACAATGAGCAGTTCTTC
16	TRBJ2-7	TRBV28	.	many	CASRLTGTFTSYEQYF	TGTGCCAGCAGGCTGACCGGGACTTTCACGTCTTACGAGCAGTACTTC
12	TRBJ1-2	TRBV19	.	.	CASNRDNYGYTF	TGTGCCAGCAACAGGGACAACTATGGCTACACCTTC
16	TRBJ2-1	TRBV11-2	TRBD2	many	CASSFGLAVSYNEQFF	TGTGCCAGCAGCTTTGGACTAGCGGTTTCCTACAATGAGCAGTTCTTC
13	TRBJ2-2	TRBV7-2	.	many	CASSPENTGELFF	TGTGCCAGCAGCCCCGAGAACACCGGGGAGCTGTTTTTT
16	TRBJ2-5	TRBV3-1	.	many	CASSQDHRGGGLAQYF	TGTGCCAGCAGCCAAGATCATCGTGGGGGAGGATTGGCCCAGTACTTC
15	TRBJ2-5	TRBV20-1	.	few	CSARDHREGGETQYF	TGCAGTGCTAGAGATCATCGAGAGGGTGGGGAGACCCAGTACTTC
16	TRBJ2-3	TRBV19	.	many	CASKDVRGRATDTQYF	TGTGCCAGTAAGGACGTTAGAGGCAGGGCCACAGATACGCAGTATTTT
13	TRBJ2-5	TRBV7-2	TRBD1	many	CASSYGTEETQYF	TGTGCCAGCAGCTATGGGACAGAAGAGACCCAGTACTTC
14	TRBJ2-7	TRBV20-1	TRBD2	many	CSARVASGLYEQYF	TGCAGTGCTAGAGTGGCTAGCGGGTTGTACGAGCAGTACTTC
17	TRBJ2-1	TRBV20-1	TRBD2	few	CSATPPLAGALYNEQFF	TGCAGTGCTACCCCCCCCCTAGCGGGAGCCCTCTACAATGAGCAGTTCTTC
14	TRBJ1-4	TRBV4-1	.	few	CASSLVGSYEKLFF	TGCGCCAGCAGCCTGGTGGGAAGTTATGAAAAACTGTTTTTT
13	TRBJ1-5	TRBV29-1	.	.	CSVSRGAEQPQHF	TGCAGCGTTTCGAGGGGGGCTGAACAGCCCCAGCATTTT
14	TRBJ1-2	TRBV5-4	TRBD1	few	CASSHETGNYGYTF	TGTGCCAGCAGCCACGAGACAGGGAACTATGGCTACACCTTC
15	TRBJ2-5	TRBV27	TRBD2	many	CASSSTPLAGETQYF	TGTGCCAGCAGTTCCACACCTCTAGCGGGAGAGACCCAGTACTTC
15	TRBJ1-4	TRBV7-9	TRBD1	many	CASSGRTGGNEKLFF	TGTGCCAGCAGCGGGAGGACAGGGGGTAATGAAAAACTGTTTTTT
13	TRBJ2-7	TRBV12-3/TRBV12-4	TRBD1	many	CASSLRTGREQYF	TGTGCCAGCAGCCTGAGGACAGGGCGCGAGCAGTACTTC
15	TRBJ2-5	TRBV20-1	.	.	CSANWGGLRQETQYF	TGCAGTGCTAATTGGGGGGGCCTACGCCAAGAGACCCAGTACTTC
16	TRBJ2-3	TRBV5-1	TRBD2	few	CASSLEVAGTTDTQYF	TGCGCCAGCAGCTTGGAGGTAGCGGGGACCACAGATACGCAGTATTTT
12	TRBJ1-1	TRBV10-3	TRBD1	.	CATWTGGTEAFF	TGTGCCACCTGGACAGGGGGCACTGAAGCTTTCTTT
14	TRBJ2-5	TRBV12-3/TRBV12-4	.	many	CASSTLEGGETQYF	TGTGCCAGCAGCACCCTGGAGGGGGGAGAGACCCAGTACTTC
13	TRBJ1-4	TRBV20-1	TRBD1	many	CSAQRGRDEKLFF	TGCAGTGCGCAAAGGGGGCGGGATGAAAAACTGTTTTTT
15	TRBJ2-5	TRBV5-1	TRBD2	.	CASRLPSGEQETQYF	TGCGCCAGCCGTCTTCCTAGCGGAGAGCAAGAGACCCAGTACTTC
15	TRBJ1-5	TRBV4-1	TRBD1	.	CASSHTTGRNQPQHF	TGCGCCAGCAGCCATACGACAGGGAGGAATCAGCCCCAGCATTTT
14	TRBJ1-3	TRBV20-1	.	few	CSASVASGGNTIYF	TGCAGTGCTAGTGTGGCGTCGGGTGGAAACACCATATATTTT
14	TRBJ1-1	TRBV28	TRBD1	many	CASSGRDRGQEAFF	TGTGCCAGCAGTGGCCGGGACAGGGGGCAAGAAGCTTTCTTT
15	TRBJ2-1	TRBV5-1	TRBD2	many	CASSMTSGIYNEQFF	TGCGCCAGCAGCATGACTAGCGGGATCTACAATGAGCAGTTCTTC
14	TRBJ1-5	TRBV20-1	TRBD1	many	CSARDRGGNQPQHF	TGCAGTGCTAGGGACAGGGGGGGGAATCAGCCCCAGCATTTT
12	TRBJ1-1	TRBV10-2	.	.	CASTTGTTEAFF	TGCGCCAGTACAACAGGTACCACTGAAGCTTTCTTT
12	TRBJ2-1	TRBV11-2	TRBD1	.	CASSPGQGEQFF	TGTGCCAGCAGCCCGGGACAGGGTGAGCAGTTCTTC
19	TRBJ2-1	TRBV20-1	TRBD2	.	CSARGIAGALLSSYNEQFF	TGCAGTGCTAGGGGGATAGCGGGAGCCCTATTGAGCTCCTACAATGAGCAGTTCTTC
14	TRBJ2-3	TRBV20-1	TRBD1	many	CSVSGDRVADTQYF	TGCAGTGTCTCGGGGGACAGGGTCGCAGATACGCAGTATTTT
17	TRBJ2-1	TRBV3-1	.	many	CASSQLGRGRGFDEQFF	TGTGCCAGCAGCCAACTCGGACGGGGACGGGGGTTTGATGAGCAGTTCTTC